The 22 T cell receptor beta chains reported below all come from one sample, sequenced in a study of cytomegalovirus exposure and HLA in healthy donors. This PCR relied on a set of 60 Vbeta primers and 13 Jbeta primers. The assay was immunoSEQ multiplex PCR, and TCRdb's table has in-frame clones only and misses some. The data hold approximately 180,000 clones, with 72% observed a single time. Material: PBMCs. The receptor source for this set is a human donor in good health.

The chain combines TRBV2 with TRBJ2-5, with D possibly being TRBD2 (6 bases). Germline V CDR1 and CDR2: SNHLY, FYNNEI. The CDR3 is made up of 15 amino acids. Deletions cut 4 bases from V and 2 bases from J, with 14 bases between. The CDR3 loop is CASSASPGAQETQYF. CDR3 nucleotide sequence: TGTGCCAGCAGTGCCTCTCCGGGAGCTCAAGAGACCCAGTACTTC. Supplemented by reference TRBV2 and TRBJ2-5, the full variable domain reads EPEVTQTPSHQVTQMGQEVILRCVPISNHLYFYWYRQILGQKVEFLVSFYNNEISEKSEIFDDQFSVERPDGSNFTLKIRSTKLEDSAMYFCASSASPGAQETQYFGPGTRLLVL.

The chain recombines TRBV28 with TRBJ1-2; 7 bases map to TRBD1. V lost 3 bases, J lost 8 bases, and 3 bases stayed unmatched. CDR3 length equals 12 residues. Germline V lookup: CDR1 MDHEN, CDR2 SYDVKM. The CDR3 DNA reads TGTGCCAGCAGTTTGACAGGGAGCGGCTACACCTTC. Encoded protein: CASSLTGSGYTF.

For this clone: In the same sample, other DNA sequences code for this CDR3. The chain recombines TRBV18 with TRBJ2-5; no firm D call. Germline lookup yields CDR1 KGHSH and CDR2 LQKENI. This CDR3 is 11 amino acids long. Trimming left V 3 bases short and J 3 bases short, with 2 bases between. In DNA form, the CDR3 reads TGTGCCAGCTCACCCGAAGAGACCCAGTACTTC. Its protein product is CASSPEETQYF.

The genes are TRBV7-3 and TRBJ2-5, with TRBD1 matching over 10 bases. The J call is doubtful: the DNA matches TRBJ2-7 better. CDR3 size: 15 residues. Germline assignment: CDR1 SGHTA and CDR2 FQGTGA. CDR3 sequence (DNA): TGTGCCAGCAGCTTAACGGGACAGGGGAGGAACGAGCAGTACTTC. Amino acid sequence: CASSLTGQGRNEQYF.

The V and J genes are TRBV5-4 and TRBJ2-3; 7 bases line up with TRBD1. Germline assignment: CDR1 SGHNT and CDR2 YYREEE (reference sequence). The V segment lost 4 bases and the J segment 0 bases; nucleotides outside the gene matches: 8. CDR3 length: 16 residues. The DNA of the CDR3 is TGTGCCAGCAGCCCTGACAGGGCTACTAGCACAGATACGCAGTATTTT. Protein sequence: CASSPDRATSTDTQYF.

The J gene is TRBJ1-6, the V gene TRBV2, with TRBD1 matching 7 bases. The junction had 6 bases not matched to a gene; V was cut back by 4 bases and J by 9 bases. CDR1 is SNHLY and CDR2 is FYNNEI in the germline V gene. The CDR3 spans 14 residues. The CDR3 loop is CASSGGQTFSPLHF. The DNA for the CDR3 is TGTGCCAGCAGTGGGGGACAGACATTTTCACCCCTCCACTTT.

This clone was observed a few times. The chain joins TRBV19 to TRBJ2-3; 11 positions match TRBD2. V lost 5 bases and J lost 11; bases outside the gene matches: 12. Germline-derived CDR1 and CDR2 are LNHDA and SQIVND (reference sequence). The CDR3 covers 15 residues. The CDR3 DNA follows: TGTGCCAGTAGTTCCCGACTAGCGGGGCCTCGGGAGCAGTATTTT. Amino acids: CASSSRLAGPREQYF.

The CDR3 protein is CASSLEGVNEKLFF. The CDR3 DNA follows: TGCGCCAGCAGCTTGGAGGGGGTTAATGAAAAACTGTTTTTT. This chain links TRBV5-1 with TRBJ1-4; weak D call: TRBD1 (6 bases). V shed 0 bases and J shed 4 bases, with 7 bases lying between them. The CDR3 contains 14 residues. CDR1 SGHRS and CDR2 YFSETQ come from the germline V gene.

In this sample, this clone turned up a few times. The rearrangement uses TRBV7-9 and TRBJ1-5; no firm D call. The V end was cut by 3 bases, the J end by 8 bases, with 11 bases between. The CDR3 has 13 amino acids. In germline, CDR1 is SEHNR, CDR2 FQNEAQ (reference sequence). CDR3 sequence (DNA): TGTGCCAGCAGCTTCGACCCCGGGGAGCCCCAGCATTTT. Amino acids: CASSFDPGEPQHF. The full variable domain, in which reference TRBV7-9 and TRBJ1-5 provide the parts outside the CDR3, is DTGVSQNPRHKITKRGQNVTFRCDPISEHNRLYWYRQTLGQGPEFLTYFQNEAQLEKSRLLSDRFSAERPKGSFSTLEIQRTEQGDSAMYLCASSFDPGEPQHFGDGTRLSIL.

The chain couples TRBV10-3 to TRBJ1-2; D perhaps matches TRBD1 (6 bases). Per the germline V gene, CDR1 is ENHRY and CDR2 is SYGVKD. The V gene lost 6 bases and the J gene lost 7 bases, with 21 bases spanning the gap. This CDR3 is 15 amino acids long. CDR3 DNA: TGTGCCATCAGCGACACCAACAGGGTGGGCCCTGGCTACACCTTC. Protein sequence: CAISDTNRVGPGYTF.

The chain has TRBV5-1 and TRBJ2-1, with TRBD2 matching over 15 bases. Germline-derived CDR1 and CDR2 are SGHRS and YFSETQ. CDR3 length: 22 amino acids. V lost 1 base to trimming and J lost 8 bases; unmatched junction nucleotides: 22. CDR3 region: CASSLSPWGPHSGTSGGYEQFF. CDR3 sequence (DNA): TGCGCCAGCAGCTTGTCACCTTGGGGGCCACATTCCGGGACTAGCGGGGGGTATGAGCAGTTCTTC.

The V and J genes are TRBV10-3 and TRBJ1-6; 7 nucleotides match TRBD1. V shed 0 bases, J shed 4 bases, and the junction held 3 bases outside the gene matches. From germline, CDR1 is ENHRY and CDR2 SYGVKD. The CDR3 length is 16 residues. CDR3 in DNA: TGTGCCATCAGTGAGTCGGGGACAGCTTATAATTCACCCCTCCACTTT. It yields the protein CAISESGTAYNSPLHF.

This sequence joins TRBV5-6 and TRBJ1-1, with TRBD1 as a possible D gene (5 bases). Germline loops: CDR1 SGHDT, CDR2 YYEEEE. Trimming left V 3 bases short and J 7 bases short, with 16 bases between. This CDR3 comprises 14 residues. The CDR3: CASSSGGRGGEAFF. The CDR3 nucleotides are TGTGCCAGCAGCTCTGGAGGGCGTGGGGGTGAAGCTTTCTTT.

The chain couples TRBV19 to TRBJ2-3; TRBD2 might be the D (7 bases). V was pared by 5 bases and J by 1 base, with 19 bases between. The CDR3 is 17 residues long. Per germline, CDR1 LNHDA and CDR2 SQIVND (reference sequence). In DNA form, the CDR3 reads TGTGCCAGTAGTCCCCCACTGGGGGGGCCGGGCACAGATACGCAGTATTTT. Translation: CASSPPLGGPGTDTQYF. The whole variable domain, remainder taken from reference TRBV19 and TRBJ2-3, is DGGITQSPKYLFRKEGQNVTLSCEQNLNHDAMYWYRQDPGQGLRLIYYSQIVNDFQKGDIAEGYSVSREKKESFPLTVTSAQKNPTAFYLCASSPPLGGPGTDTQYFGPGTRLTVL.

A note on this clone: This sample also contains other DNA sequences that code for the same CDR3. The chain couples TRBV27 to TRBJ1-1; possibly TRBD1 for D (5 bases). Germline CDR1 is MNHEY and CDR2 is SMNVEV (reference sequence). Trimming took off 4 bases at V and 2 bases at J, with 8 bases between the two ends. CDR3 length equals 13 residues. The CDR3 sequence: CASSSTVNTEAFF. The DNA of the CDR3 is TGTGCCAGCAGTTCGACAGTCAACACTGAAGCTTTCTTT.

This chain connects TRBV11-2 to TRBJ1-1; no firm D call. With 1 base removed from V and 1 base from J, the gap between germline ends came to 10 bases. Germline V CDR1 and CDR2: SGHAT, FQNNGV. The CDR3 covers 15 residues. CDR3 bases: TGTGCCAGCAGCTTAGGTTACAGTTCGAACACTGAAGCTTTCTTT. This codes for CASSLGYSSNTEAFF. Based on the CDR3 plus reference TRBV11-2 and TRBJ1-1, the full variable domain is EAGVAQSPRYKIIEKRQSVAFWCNPISGHATLYWYQQILGQGPKLLIQFQNNGVVDDSQLPKDRFSAERLKGVDSTLKIQPAKLEDSAVYLCASSLGYSSNTEAFFGQGTRLTVV.

The chain couples TRBV7-6 to TRBJ2-5; 14 bases agree with TRBD2. CDR1 and CDR2 (germline): SGHVS, FNYEAQ. CDR3 length: 17 residues. The J segment lost 5 bases and the V segment lost 1 base, leaving 6 bases of the junction unmatched. CDR3 nucleotide sequence: TGTGCCAGCAGCTTAGTAGGACTAGCGGGGGGTGGCGAGACCCAGTACTTC. This encodes CASSLVGLAGGGETQYF.

A few counts support this clone. This chain joins TRBV30 and TRBJ1-1, with 8 bases that match TRBD1. The germline V gene has CDR1 GTSNPN and CDR2 SVGIG (reference sequence). The CDR3 spans 13 residues. The V segment lost 2 bases and the J segment 9 bases; nucleotides outside the gene matches: 8. The CDR3 region is CAWSKGTGDQAFF. As DNA, the CDR3 is TGTGCCTGGAGTAAAGGGACAGGAGATCAAGCTTTCTTT.

The rearrangement links TRBV30 to TRBJ2-7; D remains ambiguous. The CDR3 extends over 18 amino acids. The germline CDR1 and CDR2 sequences are GTSNPN and SVGIG (reference sequence). Trimming stripped 0 bases from V and 2 bases from J, with 23 bases between. Here the CDR3 DNA reads TGTGCCTGGAGTGTTCCCCACCTGGAAGCGATGTTACCCTACGAGCAGTACTTC. Amino acids: CAWSVPHLEAMLPYEQYF.

V gene TRBV19 combines with J gene TRBJ1-5, with D possibly TRBD1 on 6 matching bases. The germline V gene encodes CDR1 LNHDA and CDR2 SQIVND (reference sequence). V gave up 5 bases and J gave up 3 bases, with 17 bases separating them. This CDR3 is built from 16 residues. In nucleotides, the CDR3 is TGTGCCAGTAGTTCCCCGCCCGGACAGACCAATCAGCCCCAGCATTTT. Translated: CASSSPPGQTNQPQHF.

V is TRBV19 and J is TRBJ2-7; 9 nucleotides agree with TRBD1. CDR3 size: 14 residues. Germline lookup yields CDR1 LNHDA and CDR2 SQIVND (reference sequence). Trimming removed 4 bases from V and 3 bases from J; junction bases left unmatched: 4. The CDR3 region has the DNA TGTGCCAGTAGTAAACCGGGACAGGGCTACGAGCAGTACTTC. Translated: CASSKPGQGYEQYF. Variable domain in full (rest from reference TRBV19 and TRBJ2-7): DGGITQSPKYLFRKEGQNVTLSCEQNLNHDAMYWYRQDPGQGLRLIYYSQIVNDFQKGDIAEGYSVSREKKESFPLTVTSAQKNPTAFYLCASSKPGQGYEQYFGPGTRLTVT.

This clone was detected only a few times. The V gene is TRBV25-1, the J gene TRBJ1-1; D uncertain. With 6 bases removed from V and 1 base from J, the gap between germline ends came to 21 bases. Germline V gene sequence: CDR1 MGHDK, CDR2 SYGVNS. The CDR3 spans 17 residues. CDR3 sequence: CASRIQRELRQNTEAFF. The DNA for the CDR3 is TGTGCCAGCAGAATACAGCGGGAGCTCCGACAGAACACTGAAGCTTTCTTT.